The TCR beta chain described here comes from a study of blood T cell repertoires in COVID-19. To note about this clone: This same CDR3 is encoded by further DNA sequences in the sample.

Assay used: immunoSEQ multiplex PCR; TCRdb lists only in-frame clones, some missing. The profile shows 300,000 to 400,000 clones, around 89% of them singletons. The clonotype was recovered from a woman in her 30s with acute COVID-19. Sequenced input: PBMCs or T cells enriched from blood (not recorded which).

CDR3 coding DNA: TGTGCCAGCAGCTTGGACAGGGTAGGAACTGAAGCTTTCTTT. It encodes CASSLDRVGTEAFF. This chain uses TRBV7-2 with TRBJ1-1; 8 bases align to TRBD1. The CDR3 spans 14 residues. Germline-derived CDR1 and CDR2 are SGHTA and FQGNSA. V lost 3 bases and J lost 5; bases outside the gene matches: 5.